One and the same sample provided the 4 T cell receptor beta chains below, sequenced in a study of blood T cell repertoires in COVID-19. Assay: immunoSEQ multiplex PCR; the TCRdb copy retains only in-frame clones and omits some. This sample has about 81,000 clones, with approximately 82% found just once. The sequencing input was peripheral blood. These receptors all come from a human donor in a cohort sampled during active COVID-19.

This clone was seen a handful of times. The J gene is TRBJ2-7, the V gene TRBV4-1; D is possibly TRBD2 (6 bases). The V end was cut by 4 bases, the J end by 4 bases, with 20 bases between. This CDR3 comprises 16 residues. Germline values: CDR1 MGHRA, CDR2 YSYEKL. The CDR3 DNA reads as TGCGCCAGCAGCCTTAATCCGGAGGGGAATAGGTACGAGCAGTACTTC. Encoded protein: CASSLNPEGNRYEQYF.

The J gene is TRBJ1-5, the V gene TRBV4-3; the D is unclear. Germline loops: CDR1 LGHNA, CDR2 YSLEER. The CDR3 spans 16 residues. Trimming pared 0 bases from V and 0 bases from J, leaving 9 bases between. The CDR3 loop is CASSQDRGVSNQPQHF. CDR3 nucleotides: TGCGCCAGCAGCCAAGATCGCGGGGTTAGCAATCAGCCCCAGCATTTT.

J is TRBJ2-7 and V is TRBV6-6; 7 bases are shared with TRBD2. This CDR3 has 15 amino acids. V lost 5 bases to trimming and J lost 1 base; unmatched junction nucleotides: 8. Germline V lookup: CDR1 MNHNY, CDR2 SVGAGI (reference sequence). In DNA form, the CDR3 reads TGTGCCAGCAGTGGGCGACTAGCCCCATCCTACGAGCAGTACTTC. This translates into CASSGRLAPSYEQYF.

J is TRBJ2-1 and V is TRBV7-2; possible D gene TRBD2, 7 bases. CDR1 SGHTA and CDR2 FQGNSA come from the germline V gene. V was trimmed by 5 bases and J by 0 bases, leaving 11 bases between them. This CDR3 comprises 15 residues. The CDR3 DNA is TGTGCCAGCAGCCTCGGGGGGCGCTCCTACAATGAGCAGTTCTTC. The encoded protein is CASSLGGRSYNEQFF.